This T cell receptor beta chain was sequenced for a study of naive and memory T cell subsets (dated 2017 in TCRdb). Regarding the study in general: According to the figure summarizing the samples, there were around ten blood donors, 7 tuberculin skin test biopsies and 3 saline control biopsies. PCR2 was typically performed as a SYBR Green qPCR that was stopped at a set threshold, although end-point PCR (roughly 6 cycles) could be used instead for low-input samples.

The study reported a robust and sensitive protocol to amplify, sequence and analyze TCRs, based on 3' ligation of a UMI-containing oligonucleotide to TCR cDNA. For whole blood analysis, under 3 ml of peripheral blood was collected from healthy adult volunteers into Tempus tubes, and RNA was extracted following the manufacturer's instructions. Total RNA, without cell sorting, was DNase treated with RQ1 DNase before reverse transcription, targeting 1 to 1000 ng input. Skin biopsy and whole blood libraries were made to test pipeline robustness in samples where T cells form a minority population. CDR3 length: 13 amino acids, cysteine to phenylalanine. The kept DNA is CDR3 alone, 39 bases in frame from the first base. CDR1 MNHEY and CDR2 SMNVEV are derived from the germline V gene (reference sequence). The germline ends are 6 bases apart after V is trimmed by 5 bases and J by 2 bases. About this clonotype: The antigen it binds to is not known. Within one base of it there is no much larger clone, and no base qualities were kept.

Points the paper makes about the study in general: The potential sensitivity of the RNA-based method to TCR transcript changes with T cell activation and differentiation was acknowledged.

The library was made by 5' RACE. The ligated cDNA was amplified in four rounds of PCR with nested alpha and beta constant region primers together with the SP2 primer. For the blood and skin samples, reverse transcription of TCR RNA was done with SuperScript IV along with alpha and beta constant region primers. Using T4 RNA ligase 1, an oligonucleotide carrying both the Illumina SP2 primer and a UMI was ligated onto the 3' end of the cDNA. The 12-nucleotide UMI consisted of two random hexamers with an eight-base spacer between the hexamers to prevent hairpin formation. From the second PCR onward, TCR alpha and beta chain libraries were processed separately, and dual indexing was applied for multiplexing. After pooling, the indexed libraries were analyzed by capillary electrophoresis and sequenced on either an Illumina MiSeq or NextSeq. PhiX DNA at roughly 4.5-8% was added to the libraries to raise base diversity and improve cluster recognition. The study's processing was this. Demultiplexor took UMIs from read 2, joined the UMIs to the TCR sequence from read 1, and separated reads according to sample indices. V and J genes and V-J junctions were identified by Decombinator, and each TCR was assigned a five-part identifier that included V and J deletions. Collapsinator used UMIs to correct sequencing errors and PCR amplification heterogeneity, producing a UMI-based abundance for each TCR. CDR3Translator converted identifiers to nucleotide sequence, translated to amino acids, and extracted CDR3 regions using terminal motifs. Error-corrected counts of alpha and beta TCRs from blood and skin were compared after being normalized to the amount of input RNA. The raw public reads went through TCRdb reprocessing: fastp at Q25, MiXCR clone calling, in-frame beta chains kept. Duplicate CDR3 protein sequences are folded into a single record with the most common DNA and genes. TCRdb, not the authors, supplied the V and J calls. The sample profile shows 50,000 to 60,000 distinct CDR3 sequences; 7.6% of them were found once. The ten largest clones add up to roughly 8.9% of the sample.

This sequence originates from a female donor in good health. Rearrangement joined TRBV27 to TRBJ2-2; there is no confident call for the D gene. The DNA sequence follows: TGTGCCAGCAGTCCCAGAAACACCGGGGAGCTGTTTTTT. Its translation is CASSPRNTGELFF.